This T cell receptor beta chain was captured by sequencing in a study of blood T cell repertoires in COVID-19. Study details: The samples span acute and convalescent COVID-19 from the United States, Italy and Spain.

Assay used: immunoSEQ multiplex PCR; TCRdb lists only in-frame clones, some missing. The sample holds hundreds of thousands of clones, roughly 85% seen once. In regard to this clone: One end of the junction does not line up with germline, which may come from a read error.

The sample taken for sequencing was peripheral blood. This clonotype originated in a human donor in a cohort sampled during active COVID-19.

The CDR3 is CASSDSTGYGSPLHF. CDR3 nucleotides: TGTGCCAGCAGTGACTCGACAGGGTACGGTTCACCCCTCCACTTT. The V and J genes are TRBV6-5 and TRBJ1-6, with TRBD1 matching 7 bases. CDR1 and CDR2 (germline): MNHEY, SVGAGI. The CDR3 contains 15 residues.